The entry below describes one TCR beta chain. No antigen is known for it. Time point meaning: week 23, last vaccination. Each vaccine dose was 300 ug of mutant IDH1 20-mer peptide, with topical imiquimod. The astrocytomas were IDH1-mutant, ATRX-negative, and WHO grade 3 or 4. These data are taken from a study of a mutant IDH1 vaccine in newly diagnosed glioma. Study background: Vaccination was launched 4-6 weeks after radiotherapy alone, or with temozolomide cycles.

Broader study findings: Pseudoprogression appeared independent of alterations in top peripheral clonotypes.

Germline V gives CDR1 SGHNT, CDR2 YYREEE (reference sequence). Trimming shortened V by 3 bases and J by 2 bases, and 8 bases separated the two germline ends. The CDR3 has 14 residues. Some clones are missing from TCRdb's copy, which holds only in-frame ones; the method was immunoSEQ multiplex PCR. The sample records some 30,000 clones, 88% being singletons. Sequences were derived from PBMCs, sampled from a glioma patient whose treatment included an IDH1 peptide vaccine. The chain links TRBV5-4 to TRBJ2-2; D might be TRBD2 (6 bases). The receptor's source is a man in his forties with glioma. CDR3 DNA: TGTGCCAGCAGCTCGGGACTTAACACCGGGGAGCTGTTTTTT. Protein: CASSSGLNTGELFF.